Shown below are 15 T cell receptor beta chains from a single sample sequenced in a study of T cell responses to AZD1222 COVID-19 vaccine. Method: immunoSEQ multiplex PCR; TCRdb's copy keeps in-frame clones and lacks some. The sample records approximately 84,000 clones, around 89% being singletons. Sample: peripheral blood, taken 28 days after the second AZD1222 dose. The receptors here all came from an adult who received the AZD1222 COVID-19 vaccine.

The gene calls are TRBV11-3 and TRBJ1-1; no clear D. Germline CDR1 SGHNT, CDR2 YENEEA. V was clipped by 5 bases and J by 1 base, with 14 bases between them. The CDR3 sequence is 15 residues long. CDR3 sequence (DNA): TGTGCCAGCAGCCGAGGTCCCCCGGGGAACACTGAAGCTTTCTTT. Translation: CASSRGPPGNTEAFF.

The gene calls are TRBV5-8 and TRBJ2-3; D is possibly TRBD2 (5 bases). The CDR3 is made up of 16 amino acids. CDR1 and CDR2 from the germline V gene are SGHTS and YDEGEE. V was pared by 4 bases and J by 0 bases, with 15 bases between. The CDR3 nucleotides are TGTGCCAGCAGCCTCAGGCGAGGGTCTAGCACAGATACGCAGTATTTT. As protein: CASSLRRGSSTDTQYF.

CDR3 sequence (DNA): TGTGCCTGGAGTTTTGGGGTGCGGGGCACTGAAGCTTTCTTT. It codes for CAWSFGVRGTEAFF. This chain joins TRBV30 and TRBJ1-1; no clear D. Germline CDR1 and CDR2: GTSNPN and SVGIG (reference sequence). CDR3 length: 14 amino acids. Trimming left V 2 bases short and J 4 bases short, with 14 bases between. The variable domain in full, with the rest retrieved from reference TRBV30 and TRBJ1-1, is SQTIHQWPATLVQPVGSPLSLECTVEGTSNPNLYWYRQAAGRGLQLLFYSVGIGQISSEVPQNLSASRPQDRQFILSSKKLLLSDSGFYLCAWSFGVRGTEAFFGQGTRLTVV.

The chain recombines TRBV21-1 with TRBJ2-1; the D call in the table, TRBD1, was not verified against the DNA. TRBV21-1 is assigned pseudogene status. This CDR3 is 16 amino acids long. CDR3 in amino acids: CASSCPGTGGNNEQFF. As DNA, the CDR3 is TGTGCCAGCAGCTGCCCCGGGACAGGGGGGAATAATGAGCAGTTCTTC.

The CDR3 nucleotides are TGTGCCAGCAGCTTTAGTATCAGGGCGTTGGAGACCCAGTACTTC. The encoded protein is CASSFSIRALETQYF. This chain connects TRBV11-2 to TRBJ2-5, with D perhaps TRBD1 (5 bases). Germline V gives CDR1 SGHAT, CDR2 FQNNGV. The CDR3 is made up of 15 amino acids. Trimming left V 3 bases short and J 5 bases short, with 16 bases between.

This clone was counted only a few times. This chain links TRBV5-1 with TRBJ1-1, with D perhaps matching TRBD1 (6 bases). Trimming took 4 bases from V and 6 from J, leaving 13 bases between them. This CDR3 is built from 13 residues. CDR1 is SGHRS and CDR2 is YFSETQ in the germline V gene. The CDR3 is CASSPSGDPEAFF. The CDR3 nucleotides are TGCGCCAGCAGCCCTTCAGGGGACCCTGAAGCTTTCTTT.

The genes are TRBV2 and TRBJ2-1; 7 bases match TRBD1. There are 15 residues in the CDR3. The ends lost 3 bases at V and 7 bases at J; junction bases unmatched: 9. Germline V CDR1 and CDR2: SNHLY, FYNNEI. The CDR3 DNA reads as TGTGCCAGCAGTGAGGACAGGCTGGGTAAGAATGAGCAGTTCTTC. Translation: CASSEDRLGKNEQFF.

The chain employs TRBV19 and TRBJ2-7; D is possibly TRBD2 (5 bases). The CDR3 totals 12 residues. V was pared by 9 bases and J by 2 bases, with 11 bases between. Looked up from germline, CDR1 is LNHDA and CDR2 is SQIVND (reference sequence). The CDR3 sequence: CARLDGTYEQYF. CDR3 DNA sequence: TGTGCCAGATTGGACGGGACCTACGAGCAGTACTTC.

In the case of this clone: The sample carries other DNA sequences with the same CDR3. The chain employs TRBV6-5 and TRBJ1-1; the match to TRBD1 covers 10 bases. V lost 5 bases and J lost 1; bases outside the gene matches: 1. This CDR3 contains 14 residues. Germline CDR1 reads MNHEY; CDR2 reads SVGAGI. The CDR3 here is CASSRDRGNTEAFF. CDR3 DNA: TGTGCCAGCAGTCGGGACAGGGGGAACACTGAAGCTTTCTTT.

The V call is TRBV18, the J call TRBJ2-5; D not resolved. The CDR3 contains 13 residues. CDR1 KGHSH and CDR2 LQKENI come from the germline V gene. Trimming cost V 5 bases and J 4 bases, with 11 bases left between them. The CDR3 protein is CASSGGEAETQYF. CDR3 coding DNA: TGTGCCAGCTCAGGTGGAGAAGCAGAGACCCAGTACTTC.

The gene calls are TRBV13 and TRBJ1-1; possible D gene TRBD1, 6 bases. This CDR3 contains 13 residues. V dropped 5 bases and J dropped 5 bases, with 12 bases sitting between them. CDR1 is PRHDT, CDR2 FYEKMQ, per germline (reference sequence). The CDR3 sequence: CASSLDRRTEAFF. DNA for the CDR3: TGTGCCAGCAGCCTTGACAGGCGTACTGAAGCTTTCTTT.

V usage is TRBV12-3 or TRBV12-4 and J usage is TRBJ2-7; D call uncertain. CDR3 size: 13 residues. Trimming removed 4 bases from V and 2 bases from J, with 9 bases in between. CDR3 residues: CASSSTLAYEQYF. The CDR3 region has the DNA TGTGCCAGCAGTTCAACGTTGGCCTACGAGCAGTACTTC.

This chain joins TRBV11-2 and TRBJ2-5; D tentatively reads TRBD1 or TRBD2 (6 bases each). There are 16 residues in the CDR3. V was pared by 3 bases and J by 5 bases, with 19 bases between. Per germline, CDR1 SGHAT and CDR2 FQNNGV. The CDR3 nucleotides are TGTGCCAGCAGCTTGATCGGGGGCTTGGGTGTGGAGACCCAGTACTTC. It translates to CASSLIGGLGVETQYF.

This chain uses TRBV19 with TRBJ2-7; 8 bases map to TRBD1. This CDR3 has 14 amino acids. Unmatched junction bases numbered 4, after V lost 3 bases and J lost 3 bases. CDR1 is LNHDA and CDR2 is SQIVND in the germline V gene (reference sequence). The DNA of the CDR3 is TGTGCCAGTAGTATCGGGACAGGAGGCTACGAGCAGTACTTC. It encodes CASSIGTGGYEQYF.

The J gene is TRBJ2-1, the V gene TRBV11-2, with 8 positions matching TRBD2. CDR3 size: 16 residues. Germline CDR1 SGHAT, CDR2 FQNNGV. J lost 9 bases, V lost 5 bases, and 15 bases had no gene match. The CDR3 coding sequence is TGTGCCAGCAGCCAATCCGGGGGGGGGCCGTCGGGTGAGCAGTTCTTC. Protein sequence: CASSQSGGGPSGEQFF.